One and the same sample provided the 14 T cell receptor beta chains below, sequenced in a study of cytomegalovirus exposure and HLA in healthy donors. Primers: 60 Vbeta forward and 13 Jbeta reverse. TCRdb's table, derived via immunoSEQ multiplex PCR, lists solely in-frame clones and lacks some. The sample carries 100,000 or so clones, 79% recorded once. Sequenced sample: PBMCs. The receptors derive from a woman aged 35 to 49 in good health and CMV-seronegative.

The V and J genes are TRBV19 and TRBJ1-3, with a tentative D call TRBD1 (5 bases). CDR1 and CDR2 (germline): LNHDA, SQIVND (reference sequence). The CDR3 loop spans 14 amino acids. Trimming pared 5 bases from V and 2 bases from J, leaving 10 bases between. CDR3 bases: TGTGCCAGTAGTTACTCGGGGGCTGGAAACACCATATATTTT. It specifies CASSYSGAGNTIYF.

The V and J genes are TRBV6-6 and TRBJ1-1; D not resolved. CDR3 size: 14 residues. Trimming pared 8 bases from V and 5 bases from J, leaving 18 bases between. Germline V gene data show CDR1 as MNHNY and CDR2 as SVGAGI (reference sequence). The CDR3 nucleotides are TGTGCCAGCTCGACTAGCAACCGTGGGACTGAAGCTTTCTTT. The encoded protein is CASSTSNRGTEAFF.

The V and J genes are TRBV6-5 and TRBJ2-1; TRBD2 might be the D (5 bases). Trimming stripped 6 bases from V and 0 bases from J, with 12 bases between. The CDR3 has 15 amino acids. Germline V lookup: CDR1 MNHEY, CDR2 SVGAGI. DNA for the CDR3: TGTGCCAGCAGCCACCTCCGGGACTCCTACAATGAGCAGTTCTTC. Translating gives CASSHLRDSYNEQFF.

This clone showed up just a few times. The chain has TRBV5-6 and TRBJ2-3, with D possibly matching TRBD2 (6 bases). This CDR3 region has 12 residues. V dropped 2 bases and J dropped 8 bases, with 9 bases sitting between them. Germline CDR1 SGHDT, CDR2 YYEEEE. The CDR3 reads CASSLGGSTQYF. CDR3 nucleotides: TGTGCCAGCAGCTTAGGAGGGAGTACGCAGTATTTT.

This clone was detected once. The rearrangement uses TRBV28 and TRBJ2-1, with 9 bases lining up with TRBD2. This CDR3 region has 15 residues. The germline V gene encodes CDR1 MDHEN and CDR2 SYDVKM. With V trimmed by 2 bases and J by 2 bases, 1 base remained unmatched. The CDR3 region is CASSLAGGTYNEQFF. The CDR3 DNA sequence: TGTGCCAGCAGTTTAGCGGGGGGGACCTACAATGAGCAGTTCTTC.

The CDR3 region has the DNA TGTGCCATCGGCGGGAGATCCTCCTACAATGAGCAGTTCTTC. As protein: CAIGGRSSYNEQFF. The rearrangement joins TRBV10-3 to TRBJ2-1; 7 positions agree with TRBD2. The CDR3 loop spans 14 amino acids. Germline V lookup: CDR1 ENHRY, CDR2 SYGVKD. V was clipped by 8 bases and J by 0 bases; unmatched bases: 4.

The chain combines TRBV7-2 with TRBJ2-1; TRBD1 agrees at 8 bases. Trimming took 1 base from V and 3 from J; bases not matched to a gene: 5. This CDR3 is built from 16 residues. The germline V gene has CDR1 SGHTA and CDR2 FQGNSA. The CDR3 loop is CASSLVYRGDYNEQFF. In DNA, the CDR3 is TGTGCCAGCAGCTTAGTTTACAGGGGGGACTACAATGAGCAGTTCTTC.

This sequence joins TRBV9 and TRBJ2-1; D might be TRBD2 (6 bases). Germline-derived CDR1 and CDR2 are SGDLS and YYNGEE. Deletions cut 0 bases from V and 6 bases from J, with 16 bases between. The CDR3 runs to 16 residues. CDR3 loop: CASSVVRGADGNEQFF. As DNA, the CDR3 is TGTGCCAGCAGCGTAGTGCGGGGCGCCGACGGCAATGAGCAGTTCTTC. The entire variable domain, with the rest obtained from reference TRBV9 and TRBJ2-1, is as follows: DSGVTQTPKHLITATGQRVTLRCSPRSGDLSVYWYQQSLDQGLQFLIQYYNGEERAKGNILERFSAQQFPDLHSELNLSSLELGDSALYFCASSVVRGADGNEQFFGPGTRLTVL.

The chain carries TRBV5-8 and TRBJ2-1; 11 positions agree with TRBD2. J lost 7 bases, V lost 8 bases, and 5 bases had no gene match. Per germline, CDR1 SGHTS and CDR2 YDEGEE. The CDR3 has 13 residues. CDR3 coding DNA: TGTGCCAGTAATAGCGGGAGGGGAAATGAGCAGTTCTTC. Protein product: CASNSGRGNEQFF.

The chain carries TRBV19 and TRBJ2-1, with 10 bases that match TRBD2. Losses at the gene ends were 7 bases for V and 9 bases for J; bases not matched to a gene: 6. Germline loops: CDR1 LNHDA, CDR2 SQIVND (reference sequence). This CDR3 has 13 amino acids. CDR3 protein: CASMRLAGGEQFF. The CDR3 DNA sequence: TGTGCCAGTATGCGACTAGCGGGCGGTGAGCAGTTCTTC.

The chain employs TRBV5-1 and TRBJ1-1; no clear D gene. This CDR3 has 14 residues. The V and J ends lost 3 bases and 0 bases respectively, with 9 bases between them. Looked up from germline, CDR1 is SGHRS and CDR2 is YFSETQ. This chain's CDR3 is CASSSGSLNTEAFF. The CDR3 nucleotides read TGCGCCAGCAGCTCTGGGAGCTTGAACACTGAAGCTTTCTTT.

The CDR3 nucleotides are TGTGCCAGCAGCTTTCTTGGTCGGCTAGCGGGAGTCTCCTACAATGAGCAGTTCTTC. Encoded protein: CASSFLGRLAGVSYNEQFF. The chain recombines TRBV11-2 with TRBJ2-1, with 10 bases matching TRBD2. Germline CDR1 reads SGHAT; CDR2 reads FQNNGV. The junction had 11 bases not matched to a gene; V was cut back by 3 bases and J by 0 bases. The CDR3 is made up of 19 amino acids.

V usage is TRBV28 and J usage is TRBJ2-7; TRBD2 agrees at 8 bases. The CDR3 has 15 amino acids. CDR1 and CDR2 from the germline V gene are MDHEN and SYDVKM. The V gene end was trimmed by 5 bases and the J gene end by 3 bases; junction bases not matched to a gene: 9. This CDR3 reads CASSTPKTSDYEQYF. CDR3 coding DNA: TGTGCCAGCAGTACTCCAAAGACTAGCGACTACGAGCAGTACTTC.

The rearrangement links TRBV5-1 to TRBJ1-2, with 7 positions matching TRBD1. The length of the CDR3 is 14 residues. After removal of 4 bases from V and 6 bases from J, the junction contained 9 bases not matched to a gene. The germline V gene encodes CDR1 SGHRS and CDR2 YFSETQ. The CDR3 loop is CASSGQTGSDGYTF. For the CDR3, the DNA is TGCGCCAGCAGCGGACAGACAGGGTCTGATGGCTACACCTTC. Supplemented by reference TRBV5-1 and TRBJ1-2, the full variable domain reads KAGVTQTPRYLIKTRGQQVTLSCSPISGHRSVSWYQQTPGQGLQFLFEYFSETQRNKGNFPGRFSGRQFSNSRSEMNVSTLELGDSALYLCASSGQTGSDGYTFGSGTRLTVV.